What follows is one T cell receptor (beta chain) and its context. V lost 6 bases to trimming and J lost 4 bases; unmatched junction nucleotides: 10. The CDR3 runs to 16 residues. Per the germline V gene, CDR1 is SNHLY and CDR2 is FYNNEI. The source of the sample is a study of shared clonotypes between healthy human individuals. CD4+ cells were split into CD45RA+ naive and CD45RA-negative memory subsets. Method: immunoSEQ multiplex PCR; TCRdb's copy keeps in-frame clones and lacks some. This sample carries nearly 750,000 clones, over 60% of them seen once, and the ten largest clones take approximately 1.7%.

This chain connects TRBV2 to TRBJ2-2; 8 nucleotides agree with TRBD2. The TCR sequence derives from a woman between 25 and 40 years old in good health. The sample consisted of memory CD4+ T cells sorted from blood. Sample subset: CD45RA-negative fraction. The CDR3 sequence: CASRLELAVVTGELFF. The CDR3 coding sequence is TGTGCCAGCAGACTCGAACTAGCGGTAGTCACCGGGGAGCTGTTTTTT. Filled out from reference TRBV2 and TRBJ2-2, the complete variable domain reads EPEVTQTPSHQVTQMGQEVILRCVPISNHLYFYWYRQILGQKVEFLVSFYNNEISEKSEIFDDQFSVERPDGSNFTLKIRSTKLEDSAMYFCASRLELAVVTGELFFGEGSRLTVL.